A selection of T cell receptor beta chains follows, all from one sample in a study of T cell clones after liver transplantation. No cognate antigen is known for these TCRs. Repertoires were generated with immunoSEQ multiplex PCR, while TCRdb's copy carries only in-frame clones and drops some. The sample has under 6,000 clones; 20% to 30% are singletons. The sequenced sample was CD4+ T cells from cultured PBMCs. These receptors all come from a human patient who received a liver transplant. A share of the T cells may be of graft donor origin. Each CDR3 is given with its conserved first and last residue. Fields, in order: clone size, V gene, J gene, D gene, CDR3 DNA, CDR3 protein. A D gene is named only where the DNA matches it firmly. The size of a clone is reported for some rows only, either as once, few or many, or as a class for expanded clones.

>few|TRBV28|TRBJ2-4|NA
TGTGCCAGCAGTGGTACAGGACTAGCCAAAAACATTCAGTACTTC
CASSGTGLAKNIQYF
>medium-sized|TRBV10-2|TRBJ1-4|NA
TGCGCCAGCAGTCCTATCGCAACTAATGAAAAACTGTTTTTT
CASSPIATNEKLFF
>few|TRBV6-1|TRBJ1-5|TRBD1
TGTGCCAGCAGGTTCGACAGGGTAGGGGGTCAGCCCCAGCATTTT
CASRFDRVGGQPQHF
>NA|TRBV11-3|TRBJ1-5|TRBD1
TGTGCCAGCAGCTTAGACGTGGGGGAGGACAGGGGCCATAGCAATCAGCCCCAGCATTTT
CASSLDVGEDRGHSNQPQHF
>few|TRBV4-3|TRBJ2-1|NA
TGCGCCAGCAGCCAAGTCGTTCCCCCAGAGGGTTACAATGAGCAGTTCTTC
CASSQVVPPEGYNEQFF
>NA|TRBV6-6|TRBJ1-2|TRBD1
TGTGCCAGCAGAGTCCCCGCTGGGACAGGGAACTATGGCTACACCTTC
CASRVPAGTGNYGYTF
>NA|TRBV5-1|TRBJ2-1|TRBD2
TGCGCCAGCAGCTTCCGGACTAGGGATTACAATGAGCAGTTCTTC
CASSFRTRDYNEQFF
>NA|TRBV27|TRBJ2-3|TRBD2
TGTGCCAGCAGTTTAATGGGACTAGCGGTCACAGATACGCAGTATTTT
CASSLMGLAVTDTQYF
>NA|TRBV6-1|TRBJ2-5|TRBD1
TGCGCCAGCAGACAGGGTGGGGATGAGACCCAGTACTTC
CASRQGGDETQYF
>NA|TRBV11-2|TRBJ1-6|TRBD1
TGTGCCAGCAGCACCGGGACAGGCCATAATTCACCCCTCCACTTT
CASSTGTGHNSPLHF
>few|TRBV6-6|TRBJ2-7|NA
TGTGCCAGCAGTTCCCCGGGACACGAGCAGTACTTC
CASSSPGHEQYF
>few|TRBV27|TRBJ1-5|NA
TGTGCCAGCAGTTCTTCTCAGGGTACTTGGCCCCAGCATTTT
CASSSSQGTWPQHF
>NA|TRBV7-6|TRBJ2-3|NA
TGTGCCAGCAGCTTAGGGGGCTTAGTGGATACGCAGTATTTT
CASSLGGLVDTQYF
>NA|TRBV9|TRBJ2-3|TRBD1
TGTGCCAGCAGCGAATCTCCGGGACAGGGTGGAGATACGCAGTATTTT
CASSESPGQGGDTQYF
>NA|TRBV11-2|TRBJ2-1|TRBD2
TGTGCCAGCAGCTTAGGACTAGCGGGGAACAATGAGCAGTTCTTC
CASSLGLAGNNEQFF
>NA|TRBV5-1|TRBJ2-2|NA
TGCGCCAGCAGCTTCCTAACCTCCAACACCGGGGAGCTGTTTTTT
CASSFLTSNTGELFF
>few|TRBV4-2|TRBJ2-7|NA
TGTGCCAGCAGCTTGGAAATCCATACGGAGCAGTACTTC
CASSLEIHTEQYF
>NA|TRBV28|TRBJ2-7|NA
TGTGCCAGCAGGGAGACGGGGAAGGTAGTATACGAGCAGTACTTC
CASRETGKVVYEQYF
>few|TRBV5-4|TRBJ1-2|NA
TGTGCCAGCAGCTTGGAGCAGGGTTATGGTGGCTACACCTTC
CASSLEQGYGGYTF
>NA|TRBV5-1|TRBJ2-3|NA
TGCGCCAGCAGCCCTCCCGGGACTTCGGGGGCAGATACGCAGTATTTT
CASSPPGTSGADTQYF
>NA|TRBV5-1|TRBJ2-5|NA
TGCGCCAGCTCAGTAACGATACCCCAAGAGACCCAGTACTTC
CASSVTIPQETQYF
>NA|TRBV15|TRBJ1-1|TRBD1
TGTGCCACCAGCAGAGATCCGGGACAGGAGGAAGCTTTCTTT
CATSRDPGQEEAFF
>few|TRBV5-5|TRBJ1-1|NA
TGTGCCAGCAGCTTGAACTTGGTGGGCGCTGAAGCTTTCTTT
CASSLNLVGAEAFF
>medium-sized|TRBV5-1|TRBJ1-5|TRBD1
TGCGCCAGCAGCCCGGGACAGGAAAATCAGCCCCAGCATTTT
CASSPGQENQPQHF
>NA|TRBV5-4|TRBJ1-2|TRBD1
TGTGCCAGCAGCTTGATTATAGGGGGCGAAAGCAACTATGGCTACACCTTC
CASSLIIGGESNYGYTF
>NA|TRBV7-9|TRBJ1-2|NA
TGTGCCAGCAGACTCCGGGACAATGGGGGCTACACCTTC
CASRLRDNGGYTF
>many|TRBV5-1|TRBJ2-5|TRBD2
TGCGCCAGCAGCAACGGACTCGCGGGAGGGGGGGAGACCCAGTACTTC
CASSNGLAGGGETQYF
>NA|TRBV27|TRBJ2-3|NA
TGTGCCAGCAGTTTATCATCTAGCGGCACAGATACGCAGTATTTT
CASSLSSSGTDTQYF